The 26 T cell receptor beta chains below all came from one sample that was sequenced in a study of tumor-infiltrating lymphocytes in primary liver carcinoma. A constant-region primer primed TCR beta cDNA synthesis from roughly 510 ng of total RNA. Three nested multiplex PCR rounds, a slightly modified ARM-PCR, produced the libraries for TCR beta. TRBV1-TRBV30 forward primers paired with a C-beta reverse primer were used in the first two PCR rounds, which ran approximately 10 cycles each. TCRdb reprocessed the multiplex PCR reads with MiXCR, giving one entry per CDR3 protein. The sample records about 50,000 distinct CDR3 sequences, around 77% being singletons. RNA and DNA were co-extracted from around 20-30 mg of unsorted bulk tissue. Material: liver tumor tissue from sampling region 5. Indicated subset: tumor region T5, tumor centre. These TCRs come from a man in his forties with primary liver carcinoma and hepatitis B virus infection.

V and J are TRBV29-1 and TRBJ1-1; 8 bases are a match to TRBD1. The CDR3 contains 12 residues. Germline V gene lookup returns CDR1 SQVTM and CDR2 ANQGSEA. CDR3 DNA sequence: TGCATCGTGATAACAGGGGGCACTGAAGCTTTCTTT. Translated: CIVITGGTEAFF.

Concerning this clonotype: At one end the junction does not follow the germline gene, possibly because of a read error. The chain uses TRBV5-1 and TRBJ2-2; D is perhaps TRBD2 (5 bases). CDR1 and CDR2 from the germline V gene are SGHRS and YFSETQ. This CDR3 has 14 residues. For the CDR3, the DNA is TGCGCCAGCACGGGTAACGGGTACACCGGGGAGCTGTCTTTT. Translated, it gives CASTGNGYTGELSF.

Remarks on this clonotype: At one end, the junction sequence differs from germline, possibly due to a read error. The rearrangement links TRBV11-2 to TRBJ2-7; D gene ambiguous. This CDR3 is built from 16 residues. Germline V lookup: CDR1 SGHAT, CDR2 FQNNGV. CDR3 bases: TGTGACAGCAGCTCTCTCGCCAGGACCCTCAGCTACGAGCAGTACTTC. It specifies CDSSSLARTLSYEQYF.

With regard to this clonotype: Without the conserved terminal phenylalanine or tryptophan, this CDR3 likely stems from a read error. The rearrangement uses TRBV29-1 and TRBJ2-7, with 9 bases aligning to TRBD2. Losses at the gene ends were 7 bases for V and 5 bases for J; bases not matched to a gene: 9. The CDR3 contains 13 residues. The V gene's germline CDR1 is SQVTM and CDR2 ANQGSEA. CDR3 DNA: TGCAGCGGGCGACTTGCGGGAGGGCACGAGCAGTACTCC. Translated, it gives CSGRLAGGHEQYS.

Of note for this clonotype: It is likely a read error, because the conserved phenylalanine at the end of the CDR3 is missing. This chain connects TRBV5-5 to TRBJ2-5, with D possibly matching TRBD2 (7 bases). The V end was cut by 6 bases, the J end by 4 bases, with 16 bases between. CDR1 SGHKS and CDR2 YYEKEE come from the germline V gene (reference sequence). The CDR3 is made up of 14 amino acids. The CDR3 nucleotides are TGTGCCAGCACCTGGGGGGGGCGCGGAGAGACCCAGTACCAC. Protein product: CASTWGGRGETQYH.

As regards this clonotype: Being one base from a much bigger clone, this may be a read error. The CDR3 bases are TGTGCCATCAGGAAGAATAGCGGGGTCTACGATGAGCAGTTCTTC. It codes for CAIRKNSGVYDEQFF. V gene TRBV10-3 combines with J gene TRBJ2-1, with 8 bases lining up with TRBD2. The CDR3 length is 15 residues. The V gene's germline CDR1 is ENHRY and CDR2 SYGVKD.

A remark on this clonotype: One end of the junction fails to match germline, which may point to a read error. This chain links TRBV4-1 with TRBJ2-7, with D maybe TRBD2 (5 bases). From germline, CDR1 is MGHRA and CDR2 YSYEKL. The CDR3 is 15 amino acids. The CDR3 reads CAISQDKALVMAQYF. CDR3 sequence (DNA): TGCGCCATCAGCCAAGATAAGGCACTAGTCATGGCGCAGTACTTT.

Regarding this clonotype: Compared with germline, one end of the junction differs, possibly owing to a read error. This rearrangement joins TRBV5-4 to TRBJ2-2; D remains unclear. Per the germline V gene, CDR1 is SGHNT and CDR2 is YYREEE (reference sequence). This CDR3 spans 14 amino acids. The CDR3 region is CASSFNERTRELFF. The DNA of the CDR3 is TGTGCCAGCAGCTTTAATGAGCGCACCCGGGAGCTGTTTTTT.

Details on this clonotype: This CDR3 fails to terminate in the conserved phenylalanine or tryptophan, so it likely reflects a read error. The V gene is TRBV4-3, the J gene TRBJ2-6; TRBD1 matches at 7 bases. The CDR3 sequence is 17 residues long. Trimming removed 2 bases from V and 4 bases from J; junction bases left unmatched: 8. From germline, CDR1 is LGHNA and CDR2 YSLEER. CDR3 in amino acids: CASSQSGTEDGANVLTS. CDR3 DNA sequence: TGCGCCAGCAGCCAATCCGGGACAGAGGACGGGGCCAACGTCCTGACTTCC.

V gene TRBV7-6 combines with J gene TRBJ2-3; 12 nucleotides match TRBD2. After removal of 4 bases from V and 7 bases from J, the junction contained 9 bases not matched to a gene. The V gene's germline CDR1 is SGHVS and CDR2 FNYEAQ. CDR3 length: 16 residues. CDR3 loop: CASSSDPTSGSYTQYF. The CDR3 coding sequence is TGTGCCAGCAGCTCGGACCCGACTAGCGGGAGTTATACGCAGTATTTT. The entire variable domain, with the rest obtained from reference TRBV7-6 and TRBJ2-3, is as follows: GAGVSQSPRYKVTKRGQDVALRCDPISGHVSLYWYRQALGQGPEFLTYFNYEAQQDKSGLPNDRFSAERPEGSISTLTIQRTEQRDSAMYRCASSSDPTSGSYTQYFGPGTRLTVL.

This clonotype qualifies as medium-sized (0.01 to 0.1%). This chain uses TRBV29-1 with TRBJ2-7, with 7 bases identical to TRBD2. V dropped 6 bases and J dropped 7; count of bases not matched to a gene: 12. CDR3 size: 13 residues. The germline gives CDR1 SQVTM, CDR2 ANQGSEA. In nucleotides, the CDR3 is TGCAGCGTAACCGGGACGGGGAGGGGAGAGCAGTACTTC. Translated, it gives CSVTGTGRGEQYF.

This sequence joins TRBV5-5 and TRBJ2-2; TRBD1 is a possible D gene (5 bases). Germline loops: CDR1 SGHKS, CDR2 YYEKEE (reference sequence). This CDR3 contains 14 residues. V lost 1 base to trimming and J lost 1 base, with 5 bases between them. The CDR3 loop reads CASSLTGNTGELFF. The CDR3 DNA is TGTGCCAGCAGCTTGACAGGGAACACCGGGGAGCTGTTTTTT. Supplemented by reference TRBV5-5 and TRBJ2-2, the full variable domain reads DAGVTQSPTHLIKTRGQQVTLRCSPISGHKSVSWYQQVLGQGPQFIFQYYEKEERGRGNFPDRFSARQFPNYSSELNVNALLLGDSALYLCASSLTGNTGELFFGEGSRLTVL.

This clonotype showed up just a few times. A much larger clone differs by one base, so this may be a read error. The chain carries TRBV19 and TRBJ1-6; TRBD1 agrees at 9 bases. This CDR3 is 14 amino acids long. Germline V gene sequence: CDR1 LNHDA, CDR2 SQIVND (reference sequence). The CDR3 nucleotides are TGTGTCTCGGGCGGGGACAGGGATAATTCACCCCTCCACTTT. It yields the protein CVSGGDRDNSPLHF.

This chain connects TRBV28 to TRBJ1-5; D remains unclear. Germline V gives CDR1 MDHEN, CDR2 SYDVKM. The CDR3 has 15 amino acids. Between the trimmed V and J ends, which lost 10 bases and 0 bases, there was a span of 16 bases. The CDR3 reads CANRPPGLSNQPQHF. CDR3 DNA sequence: TGTGCCAACAGACCCCCAGGACTTAGCAATCAGCCCCAGCATTTT.

In the case of this clonotype: Since the CDR3 does not end with the conserved phenylalanine or tryptophan, this likely comes from a read error. The rearrangement joins TRBV5-5 to TRBJ1-1; the match to TRBD1 covers 11 bases. CDR3 size: 15 residues. Trimming cost V 3 bases and J 5 bases; bases outside gene matches: 6. The V gene's germline CDR1 is SGHKS and CDR2 YYEKEE (reference sequence). For the CDR3, the DNA is TGTGCCAGCAGCTCGTTCGGGACAGGGGGTACTGAAGCTTTCATT. This gives the protein CASSSFGTGGTEAFI.

The chain uses TRBV12-3 or TRBV12-4 and TRBJ2-1, with 8 bases lining up with TRBD2. This CDR3 is built from 19 residues. Trimming at V came to 1 base and at J to 0 bases, leaving 11 bases not matched to a gene. The CDR3 DNA is TGTGCCAGCAGTTTAGAAGCTAGCGGGCTGCTGCCCTCCTACAATGAGCAGTTCTTC. Encoded protein: CASSLEASGLLPSYNEQFF.

A remark on this clonotype: One end of the junction is discordant with germline, which a read error may explain. The rearrangement joins TRBV29-1 to TRBJ2-3; 10 bases are a match to TRBD1. The germline V gene encodes CDR1 SQVTM and CDR2 ANQGSEA. The CDR3 loop spans 15 amino acids. CDR3 protein: CSVQLRDRGTDTQYF. CDR3 DNA sequence: TGTAGCGTTCAGTTGCGGGACAGGGGAACAGATACGCAGTATTTT.

With regard to this clonotype: The junction departs from germline at one end; a sequencing error may be responsible. V usage is TRBV12-3 or TRBV12-4 and J usage is TRBJ2-5; D possibly corresponds to TRBD2 (5 bases). The CDR3 sequence is 12 residues long. In nucleotides, the CDR3 is TGTGCCAGCAGTTTAGCGTGGGAGACTCAGTACTTC. Protein sequence: CASSLAWETQYF.

About this clonotype: The final CDR3 position lacks the conserved phenylalanine or tryptophan, pointing to a likely read error. The chain is built from TRBV29-1 and TRBJ2-3; D may be TRBD1 or TRBD2 (5 bases each). Germline V gives CDR1 SQVTM, CDR2 ANQGSEA. The V end lost 5 bases, the J end lost 1 base, and 10 bases lay between the germline ends. There are 13 residues in the CDR3. Written as DNA, the CDR3 is TGCAGCGTTCGGGGCCTCCGCACAGATACGCAGTATTAT. It codes for CSVRGLRTDTQYY.

In the case of this clonotype: At one of its ends the junction is not consistent with the germline gene, which may arise from a read error. The J gene is TRBJ2-7, the V gene TRBV29-1; 7 bases align to TRBD2. The germline CDR1 and CDR2 sequences are SQVTM and ANQGSEA. The CDR3 is made up of 14 amino acids. This CDR3 reads CSVFTSDGSHEQYF. In DNA form, the CDR3 reads TGCAGCGTCTTTACTAGCGACGGATCCCACGAGCAGTATTTC.

The gene calls are TRBV6-5 and TRBJ2-5, with no clear D. The CDR3 consists of 13 residues. Germline V gene sequence: CDR1 MNHEY, CDR2 SVGAGI. Trimming left V 2 bases short and J 5 bases short, with 9 bases between. In nucleotides, the CDR3 is TGTGCCAGCAGTTACACTGGCGCGGAGACCCAGTACTTC. Its translation is CASSYTGAETQYF.

V is TRBV6-2 or TRBV6-3 and J is TRBJ2-1; 11 bases align to TRBD2. Germline-derived CDR1 and CDR2 are MNHEY and SVGEGT. Losses at the gene ends were 7 bases for V and 8 bases for J; bases not matched to a gene: 10. The CDR3 is 15 residues long. The CDR3 protein is CASNTRLAGGDEQFF. DNA for the CDR3: TGTGCCAGCAACACAAGATTAGCGGGAGGGGATGAGCAGTTCTTC.

The gene calls are TRBV2 and TRBJ2-2, with 7 bases aligning to TRBD2. The CDR3 is 12 residues long. Germline values: CDR1 SNHLY, CDR2 FYNNEI. V dropped 8 bases and J dropped 10; count of bases not matched to a gene: 7. DNA for the CDR3: TGTGCCAGCGGGAGGGACGCCAAGGAGCTGTTTTTT. Translating gives CASGRDAKELFF.

Notes on this clonotype: A junction end diverges from the germline sequence, so it may reflect a read error. The rearrangement links TRBV11-2 to TRBJ1-1, with D uncertain. The CDR3 runs to 14 residues. Germline-derived CDR1 and CDR2 are SGHAT and FQNNGV. CDR3 DNA: TGTGCCAGCAGGCCCCTCTGGCCGAACATTGAAGCTTTCTTT. It encodes CASRPLWPNIEAFF.

Points on this clonotype: The conserved phenylalanine or tryptophan normally closing the CDR3 is absent here, so this likely arose from a read error. The DNA is left out, because the CDR3 cannot be placed on it with certainty; the CDR3 is given as TCRdb lists it. The chain joins TRBV29-1 to TRBJ2-7; the table's D call of TRBD1 was not tested on the DNA. Germline CDR1 SQVTM, CDR2 ANQGSEA. Counting both end residues, the CDR3 totals 12 amino acids. The CDR3 is CSVVEGLYDKYL.

On this clonotype itself: The conserved closing phenylalanine or tryptophan is absent in this CDR3, likely reflecting a read error. This sequence joins TRBV11-2 and TRBJ2-1, with D perhaps matching TRBD2 (6 bases). The CDR3 is made up of 19 amino acids. Per germline, CDR1 SGHAT and CDR2 FQNNGV. In DNA form, the CDR3 reads TGTGACAGCAGCTTCCAATGGGTGCCTGGGACTCGCTGGAGTCATGAGCAGTTCCTC. Translating gives CDSSFQWVPGTRWSHEQFL.